This T cell receptor (beta chain) was documented in a study of human T cells and chemical hapten exposure. On the study more broadly: Patch tests put 0.01% DPC on the upper back, read at 6 days.

Unique molecular identifiers were affixed to discrete cDNA molecules within the library. Using its own MiXCR run on the RACE reads, TCRdb lists one record per CDR3 protein. In the table there are roughly 260,000 distinct CDR3 sequences, 8.6% of which are singletons. Regarding time point: pre-sensitization, week 0. Noted treatment: therapeutic diphenylcyclopropenone sensitization with weekly scalp DPC. Deletions cut 1 base from V and 3 bases from J, with 15 bases between. CDR3 length equals 16 residues. Germline V gene lookup returns CDR1 LGHNA and CDR2 YNFKEQ. This receptor was taken from a woman between 35 and 50 years old with alopecia areata. Some clones in this sample may be carry-over from other donors' samples. The sequencing here drew on whole blood, taken in connection with sensitization to the hapten diphenylcyclopropenone (DPC). The chain uses TRBV4-2 and TRBJ1-1, with a weak D call TRBD1 (5 bases). CDR3 residues: CASSQVLRVGDTEAFF. DNA of the CDR3: TGTGCCAGCAGCCAAGTACTCAGGGTCGGAGACACTGAAGCTTTCTTT.